What follows is one T cell receptor beta chain and its context. Its antigen target is currently unknown. No qualities accompany the bases; no much larger clone lies one base away. Library method: 5' RACE. The data were produced on an Illumina HiSeq 2500. A second PCR of roughly 6 to 11 cycles was run with a J-beta primer mix and a sample-barcoded 5' primer. Each TCR beta cDNA molecule received a unique molecular identifier from a template-switch 5' adaptor carrying 12 random nucleotides. Each sample yielded at least 3 million CDR3-containing paired-end reads. All of the RNA was converted into first-strand cDNA using the Mint cDNA synthesis kit, with a TRBC-specific oligonucleotide serving as the primer. Following uracil-DNA glycosylase treatment, a first 18-cycle PCR with universal primers M1SS and BC2_uni_R was performed on all cDNA. Under the source paper's analysis protocol: For normalization, 1 million high-quality reads were randomly selected from each sample, with every read carrying a distinct molecular identifier. Reads with shared molecular identifiers were discarded instead of being binned into consensus sequences. MiTCR, run with a Q25 quality threshold and the strictest error-elimination algorithm, handled CDR3 identification, clonotype clustering and error correction. A nonparametric unseen species model with Euler transformation was used to estimate a lower bound on total TCR beta diversity. In TCRdb, the public reads were trimmed at Q25 with fastp and aligned with MiXCR, with productive beta chains retained. Rows merge per CDR3 protein into single entries with the most common DNA and genes. TCRdb, not the authors, supplied the V and J calls. Counted in this sample were about 1.1 million distinct CDR3 sequences; less than 45% of them appeared once. About an eighth of the sample is held by the ten biggest clonotypes.

The donors were roughly 39 Caucasian individuals from Russia, aged roughly 6 to 90 years, who were systemically healthy. Around 9.9 milliliters of peripheral blood were collected from each donor into EDTA-treated Vacutainer tubes. PBMCs were isolated by Ficoll-Paque density-gradient centrifugation, with at least 7 million obtained per sample. Trizol reagent was used to extract total RNA from the PBMCs, yielding at least 5.5 micrograms per sample. For every donor, an aliquot of PBMCs went through flow cytometry to measure the percentages of naive CD45RAhigh/CD27high T cells. This entry is derived from a study of blood T cells in healthy people across ages (dated by TCRdb to between 2014 and 2017). Background for the entire study: In model experiments, roughly one uniquely barcoded TCR beta cDNA molecule per two T cells was captured by template switching. For two donors (one aged 18 to 29 and one aged 80 or older), the study analyzed two additional independent replicas of 1 million unique cDNA reads from the same blood draw. To track age-related changes in TCR beta repertoire diversity, the study relied on deep sequencing normalized with unique cDNA molecular identifiers. The donors were divided into four age groups: young (average around 15 years), middle-aged (about 40), aged (approximately 62) and long-lived (82). Donors of different ages were randomly distributed across sequencing lanes to avoid experimental bias. General study outcomes and caveats: Observed TCR beta diversity per million T cells fell roughly linearly with age, and a significant reduction was already apparent by age about 43. Conclusive comparison of naive and antigen-experienced compartments was prevented by the profiling of bulk unsorted PBMCs. A strong correlation was found between observed TCR beta diversity and the percentage of naive T cells measured by flow cytometry. Estimates of total diversity based on one million sequenced T cells were considered lower bounds and underestimates. Compared with the aged group, the long-lived group had more naive CD4+ T cells, fewer expanded clones and increased TCR diversity, suggesting age selection. Donor CMV infection status was unknown, potentially confounding age-related changes in expanded clonotypes.

V was cut back by 4 bases and J by 1 base, leaving a gap of 13 bases between them. CDR1 LGHDT and CDR2 YNNKEL were looked up in the germline V gene (reference sequence). The CDR3 measures 15 amino acids from cysteine to phenylalanine. Just the 45-base CDR3 DNA is kept, in frame starting at base 1. Material: blood. The rearrangement joined TRBV3-1 to TRBJ1-1; the D segment could be TRBD1, given 5 matching bases. The source of this sequence is a man between 18 and 35 years old in good health. The CDR3 loop reads CASSPIGGRNTEAFF. At the DNA level, the sequence is TGTGCCAGCAGCCCCATTGGGGGACGGAACACTGAAGCTTTCTTT.